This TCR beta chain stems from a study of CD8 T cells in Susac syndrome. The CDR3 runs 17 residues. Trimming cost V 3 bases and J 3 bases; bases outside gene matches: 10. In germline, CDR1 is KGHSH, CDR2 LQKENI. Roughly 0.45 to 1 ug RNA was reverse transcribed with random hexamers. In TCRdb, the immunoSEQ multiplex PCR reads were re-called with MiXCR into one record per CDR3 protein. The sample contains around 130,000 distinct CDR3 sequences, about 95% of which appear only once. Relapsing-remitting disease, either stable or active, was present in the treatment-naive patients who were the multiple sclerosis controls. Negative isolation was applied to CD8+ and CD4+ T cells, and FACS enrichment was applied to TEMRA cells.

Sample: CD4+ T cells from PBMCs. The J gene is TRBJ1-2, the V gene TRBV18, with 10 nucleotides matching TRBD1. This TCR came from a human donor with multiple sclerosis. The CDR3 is CASSPLGTGEGYYGYTF. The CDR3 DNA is TGTGCCAGCTCACCGTTGGGGACAGGGGAAGGATACTATGGCTACACCTTC.